Following are 27 T cell receptor beta chains from one sample sequenced in a study of T cells in Graves' hyperthyroidism and ophthalmopathy. The TCR beta CDR3 regions underwent amplification using RNA transcripts as the source. RT-PCR in the first round (using the HTBI primer set) targeted the TCR CDR3. MiXCR was run by TCRdb on the multiplex PCR reads, yielding one entry per CDR3 protein. This sample has more than 500,000 distinct CDR3 sequences, with over 45% found just once. Sequencing input: peripheral blood or thyroid tissue (not recorded which). Source of these receptors: an adult woman with Graves' disease, either hyperthyroidism or ophthalmopathy (not recorded which).

This chain connects TRBV12-3 or TRBV12-4 to TRBJ1-5; a weak D match, TRBD1 (5 bases). With 7 bases removed from V and 4 bases from J, the gap between germline ends came to 20 bases. The CDR3 is made up of 16 amino acids. CDR3 protein: CASTGGSPFRNQPQHF. DNA of the CDR3: TGTGCCAGCACTGGGGGGTCTCCCTTTAGGAATCAGCCCCAGCATTTT.

This clonotype was seen once. V usage is TRBV7-8 and J usage is TRBJ1-4; perhaps TRBD1 as D (5 bases). The CDR3 contains 16 residues. Trimming took 3 bases from V and 5 from J, leaving 16 bases between them. Germline V lookup: CDR1 SGHVS, CDR2 FQNEAQ. CDR3 sequence reads: CASSFRGLRPNEKLFF. The CDR3 DNA reads as TGTGCCAGCAGCTTTCGGGGACTCCGTCCGAATGAAAAACTGTTTTTT.

This clonotype was observed a few times. The chain has TRBV2 and TRBJ2-7; D remains ambiguous. CDR1 is SNHLY and CDR2 is FYNNEI in the germline V gene. Trimming cost V 6 bases and J 3 bases, with 24 bases left between them. This CDR3 has 17 residues. The CDR3 DNA sequence: TGTGCCAGCAGCCGACATAGCCCAAGGCTCAAAGGCTACGAGCAGTACTTC. Translated, it gives CASSRHSPRLKGYEQYF.

This clonotype was counted a few times. CDR3 nucleotide sequence: TGTGCCAGCAGCCCGACAAGGACAGGGAACACTGGGGCCAACGTCCTGACTTTC. It codes for CASSPTRTGNTGANVLTF. This sequence joins TRBV7-9 and TRBJ2-6, with TRBD1 matching over 8 bases. The CDR3 is 18 amino acids. The V gene end was trimmed by 5 bases and the J gene end by 2 bases; junction bases not matched to a gene: 11. The germline V gene has CDR1 SEHNR and CDR2 FQNEAQ (reference sequence).

Regarding this clonotype: At one end the junction does not follow the germline gene, possibly because of a read error. The rearrangement joins TRBV7-2 to TRBJ1-1, with TRBD1 as a possible D gene (6 bases). Per germline, CDR1 SGHTA and CDR2 FQGNSA. This CDR3 spans 14 amino acids. CDR3 region: CASNSSGGGTEAFF. For the CDR3, the DNA is TGTGCCAGCAACTCCTCTGGGGGGGGCACTGAAGCCTTCTTT.

The chain links TRBV6-6 to TRBJ1-6, with D possibly TRBD1 on 6 matching bases. CDR1 and CDR2 from the germline V gene are MNHNY and SVGAGI (reference sequence). V lost 6 bases to trimming and J lost 9 bases, with 12 bases between them. This CDR3 has 13 residues. Here the CDR3 DNA reads TGTGCCAGCAGAACAGGGTATTCTTCACCCCTCCACTTT. It translates to CASRTGYSSPLHF.

This clonotype was observed a single time. The V gene is TRBV10-3, the J gene TRBJ1-5, with D tentatively TRBD1 (6 bases). The germline V gene encodes CDR1 ENHRY and CDR2 SYGVKD. V was shortened by 10 bases and J by 6 bases, with 19 bases between the two germline ends. CDR3 length: 14 amino acids. The CDR3 DNA follows: TGTGCCAGCAGACCACAGGGTAGCCCTCAGCCCCAGCATTTT. It encodes CASRPQGSPQPQHF.

Here the CDR3 reads CASSARTGGHTGELFF. CDR3 DNA sequence: TGTGCCAGTAGTGCCCGGACAGGGGGCCACACCGGGGAGCTGTTTTTT. This chain joins TRBV19 and TRBJ2-2, with 11 bases that match TRBD1. The CDR3 loop spans 16 amino acids. Germline V gene data show CDR1 as LNHDA and CDR2 as SQIVND (reference sequence). Unmatched junction bases numbered 5, after V lost 5 bases and J lost 3 bases.

This clonotype showed up many times. The rearrangement links TRBV29-1 to TRBJ1-1; D unclear. The CDR3 sequence is 14 residues long. Per the germline V gene, CDR1 is SQVTM and CDR2 is ANQGSEA. V was trimmed by 7 bases and J by 0 bases, leaving 15 bases between them. The CDR3 spells CSALGLTMNTEAFF. The CDR3 DNA is TGCAGCGCTCTGGGTTTAACTATGAACACTGAAGCTTTCTTT.

This clonotype was seen many times. The chain carries TRBV19 and TRBJ1-5; 7 nucleotides match TRBD1. CDR3 length: 15 amino acids. Trimming at V came to 4 bases and at J to 8 bases, leaving 11 bases not matched to a gene. Germline V CDR1 and CDR2: LNHDA, SQIVND (reference sequence). CDR3 sequence reads: CASSNKQGRTEPQHF. The CDR3 bases are TGTGCCAGTAGTAACAAACAGGGGAGGACGGAGCCCCAGCATTTT.

This clonotype appeared a few times. The chain links TRBV24-1 to TRBJ1-2, with D uncertain. CDR1 and CDR2 (germline): KGHDR, SFDVKD. The CDR3 is 14 amino acids. V shed 3 bases and J shed 7 bases, with 14 bases lying between them. CDR3 protein: CATSDESDTSGYTF. In nucleotides, the CDR3 is TGTGCCACCAGTGATGAGAGCGATACCTCTGGCTACACCTTC.

The chain is built from TRBV7-9 and TRBJ2-1; 7 bases are a match to TRBD2. The V gene's germline CDR1 is SEHNR and CDR2 FQNEAQ (reference sequence). Trimming cost V 1 base and J 7 bases; bases outside gene matches: 7. The CDR3 spans 15 residues. The CDR3 reads CASSLVAGDRNEQFF. CDR3 nucleotide sequence: TGTGCCAGCAGCTTAGTTGCGGGAGATAGAAATGAGCAGTTCTTC.

This clonotype was found many times. The chain uses TRBV15 and TRBJ1-1, with 7 bases identical to TRBD1. With V trimmed by 11 bases and J by 1 base, 7 bases remained unmatched. Germline V gene sequence: CDR1 LNHNV, CDR2 YYDKDF (reference sequence). CDR3 size: 13 residues. CDR3 coding DNA: TGTGCCGTCACTGACAGGGCGAACACTGAAGCTTTCTTT. This translates into CAVTDRANTEAFF. The full variable domain, rest sourced from reference TRBV15 and TRBJ1-1, is DAMVIQNPRYQVTQFGKPVTLSCSQTLNHNVMYWYQQKSSQAPKLLFHYYDKDFNNEADTPDNFQSRRPNTSFCFLDIRSPGLGDTAMYLCAVTDRANTEAFFGQGTRLTVV.

The rearrangement uses TRBV29-1 and TRBJ2-1; TRBD1 matches at 9 bases. The trim removed 7 bases at V and 7 bases at J, leaving 14 bases unmatched. This CDR3 is built from 15 residues. The germline V gene has CDR1 SQVTM and CDR2 ANQGSEA. The CDR3 sequence: CSDRGLEREVNEQFF. As DNA, the CDR3 is TGCAGCGACAGGGGGCTGGAACGGGAGGTGAATGAGCAGTTCTTC.

This clonotype was found many times. The rearrangement links TRBV29-1 to TRBJ2-7, with D perhaps given as TRBD1 or TRBD2 (6 bases each). The V gene's germline CDR1 is SQVTM and CDR2 ANQGSEA. Trimming shortened V by 6 bases and J by 3 bases, and 12 bases separated the two germline ends. This CDR3 has 12 residues. The CDR3 is CSVGGSFYEQYF. The CDR3, as DNA: TGCAGCGTGGGGGGCAGCTTCTACGAGCAGTACTTC.

This clonotype was found a few times. The chain recombines TRBV27 with TRBJ1-2, with D maybe TRBD1 (6 bases). This CDR3 comprises 13 residues. V dropped 7 bases and J dropped 2 bases, with 11 bases sitting between them. Germline V gives CDR1 MNHEY, CDR2 SMNVEV (reference sequence). The CDR3 DNA reads TGTGCCAGCAAACGAGGGGGGAACTATGGCTACACCTTC. Residues: CASKRGGNYGYTF.

The genes are TRBV5-1 and TRBJ1-2; D is ambiguous. The germline V gene encodes CDR1 SGHRS and CDR2 YFSETQ. The CDR3 contains 12 residues. V gave up 9 bases and J gave up 3 bases, with 12 bases separating them. CDR3 sequence (DNA): TGCGCCACCACGGACGATTACTATGGCTACACCTTC. Its translation is CATTDDYYGYTF.

This clonotype has at least ten counts. The chain employs TRBV20-1 and TRBJ1-1, with unresolved D. Germline assignment: CDR1 DFQATT and CDR2 SNEGSKA (reference sequence). Trimming pared 2 bases from V and 1 base from J, leaving 11 bases between. The CDR3 totals 14 residues. DNA of the CDR3: TGCAGTGCTAGACCCTTTAGTAAGAACACTGAAGCTTTCTTT. Its translation is CSARPFSKNTEAFF.

Notes on this clonotype: Given the absence of the conserved phenylalanine or tryptophan at the CDR3 end, a read error is likely. The chain has TRBV9 and TRBJ2-5; D gene ambiguous. CDR1 SGDLS and CDR2 YYNGEE come from the germline V gene. This CDR3 contains 14 residues. V gave up 2 bases and J gave up 5 bases, with 13 bases separating them. The CDR3, as DNA: TGTGCCAGCAGCGTGGCGTCCTCCCAGGAGACCCAGTACGTC. Amino acid sequence: CASSVASSQETQYV.

V gene TRBV14 combines with J gene TRBJ2-2, with 9 bases that match TRBD1. The CDR3 is 15 residues long. J gave up 6 bases and V 3 bases, and 5 bases lay outside the gene matches. CDR1 and CDR2 (germline): SGHDN, FVKESK. The CDR3: CASSHGTGRAGELFF. CDR3 sequence (DNA): TGTGCCAGCAGCCACGGGACAGGGAGGGCCGGGGAGCTGTTTTTT.

The chain has TRBV20-1 and TRBJ2-5; 7 bases are shared with TRBD1. Trimming at V came to 2 bases and at J to 2 bases, leaving 5 bases not matched to a gene. Germline V CDR1 and CDR2: DFQATT, SNEGSKA (reference sequence). This CDR3 contains 14 residues. CDR3 nucleotides: TGCAGTGCTAGAAAGGGGGCCACTCAAGAGACCCAGTACTTC. This encodes CSARKGATQETQYF.

This clonotype was seen only a few times. The rearrangement uses TRBV5-1 and TRBJ2-7, with 7 bases identical to TRBD2. Germline values: CDR1 SGHRS, CDR2 YFSETQ. Trimming removed 2 bases from V and 6 bases from J; junction bases left unmatched: 8. The CDR3 covers 14 residues. CDR3 amino acids: CASSLTSGALEQYF. The CDR3 coding sequence is TGCGCCAGCAGCTTAACCAGCGGGGCTCTCGAGCAGTACTTC.

This chain uses TRBV7-8 with TRBJ2-7; the D gene is possibly TRBD1 (6 bases). CDR3 length equals 15 residues. Deletions cut 0 bases from V and 1 base from J, with 10 bases between. Germline V gene sequence: CDR1 SGHVS, CDR2 FQNEAQ. In DNA, the CDR3 is TGTGCCAGCAGCTTAGCCCAGGGGTATTCCTACGAGCAGTACTTC. As protein: CASSLAQGYSYEQYF.

The table lists this clonotype with many counts. The chain joins TRBV14 to TRBJ1-1, with 10 bases matching TRBD1. The CDR3 is 16 amino acids. The ends lost 7 bases at V and 5 bases at J; junction bases unmatched: 13. Germline lookup yields CDR1 SGHDN and CDR2 FVKESK. The CDR3 protein is CASTPYPGQGKTEAFF. The CDR3 DNA reads as TGTGCCAGCACCCCTTACCCGGGACAGGGGAAAACTGAAGCTTTCTTT.

This clonotype was seen a few times. The chain is built from TRBV10-3 and TRBJ2-7, with D perhaps TRBD1 (6 bases). Looked up from germline, CDR1 is ENHRY and CDR2 is SYGVKD. CDR3 size: 13 residues. Trimming shortened V by 10 bases and J by 4 bases, and 17 bases separated the two germline ends. The CDR3: CATWTEGRYEQYF. CDR3 sequence (DNA): TGTGCCACCTGGACAGAGGGGCGGTACGAGCAGTACTTC.

Worth noting for this clonotype: A junction end diverges from the germline sequence, so it may reflect a read error. V usage is TRBV2 and J usage is TRBJ1-6; TRBD1 is a possible D gene (5 bases). Per the germline V gene, CDR1 is SNHLY and CDR2 is FYNNEI. The length of the CDR3 is 14 residues. CDR3 in DNA: TGCAGTGCGCTAGGGGCGGGTGAGAGTTCACCCCTCCACTTT. It yields the protein CSALGAGESSPLHF.

This clonotype was recorded a few times. V usage is TRBV2 and J usage is TRBJ1-5, with 7 bases that match TRBD1. Looked up from germline, CDR1 is SNHLY and CDR2 is FYNNEI. The CDR3 sequence is 15 residues long. After removal of 7 bases from V and 0 bases from J, the junction contained 6 bases not matched to a gene. This chain's CDR3 is CASNPDRHSNQPQHF. The DNA for the CDR3 is TGTGCCAGCAACCCGGACAGGCATAGCAATCAGCCCCAGCATTTT.